This T cell receptor beta chain was recorded in a study of blood T cell repertoires in COVID-19. Study-level background: Sites in the United States, Italy and Spain provided acute and convalescent COVID-19 samples.

Here immunoSEQ multiplex PCR was the method, and the copy in TCRdb shows in-frame clones only, minus some. The sample comprises a few hundred thousand clones, roughly 89% of which are singletons, and 0.85% to 0.95% rests with the top ten. In its sample, this clone was seen a few times. V lost 0 bases, J lost 5 bases, and 9 bases stayed unmatched. The CDR3 has 16 amino acids. Germline V CDR1 and CDR2: MNHEY, SVGAGI. The genes are TRBV6-5 and TRBJ1-1; TRBD1 matches at 7 bases. This clonotype was sampled from a woman aged 35 to 49 who had recovered from COVID-19. Sequencing used peripheral blood. CDR3 coding DNA: TGTGCCAGCAGTTACTCAGGGGGCGCAACCCGGACTGAAGCTTTCTTT. Translated: CASSYSGGATRTEAFF.